What follows describes a single TCR beta chain. CDR3 length equals 13 residues. Trimming stripped 2 bases from V and 5 bases from J, with 7 bases between. Germline CDR1 reads MNHEY; CDR2 reads SMNVEV (reference sequence). Some clones are missing from TCRdb's copy, which holds only in-frame ones; the method was immunoSEQ multiplex PCR. The repertoire holds about 45,000 clones, about nine tenths seen once, with less than 1.5% in the top ten. The data stem from a study of T cell changes during pregnancy in multiple sclerosis. Sample: PBMCs (not recorded whether the cells were cultured). This sequence was found in a female donor with multiple sclerosis, enrolled in a pregnancy study. The chain recombines TRBV27 with TRBJ2-1, with a weak D call TRBD2 (5 bases). The CDR3 loop is CASSLGGDNEQFF. DNA of the CDR3: TGTGCCAGCAGTTTAGGAGGTGACAATGAGCAGTTCTTC.